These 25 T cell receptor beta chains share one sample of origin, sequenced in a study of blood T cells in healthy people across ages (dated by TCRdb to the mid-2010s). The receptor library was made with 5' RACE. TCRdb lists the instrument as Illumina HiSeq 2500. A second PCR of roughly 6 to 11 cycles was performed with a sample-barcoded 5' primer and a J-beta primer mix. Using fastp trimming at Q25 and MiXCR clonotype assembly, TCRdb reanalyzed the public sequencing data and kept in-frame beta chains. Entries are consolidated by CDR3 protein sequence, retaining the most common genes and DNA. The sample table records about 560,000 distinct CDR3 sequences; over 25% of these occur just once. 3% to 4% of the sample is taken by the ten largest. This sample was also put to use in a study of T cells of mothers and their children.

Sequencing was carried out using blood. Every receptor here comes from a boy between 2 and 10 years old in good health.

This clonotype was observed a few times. CDR3: CASLERGYEQYF. The CDR3 nucleotides read TGTGCCAGCCTGGAACGGGGCTACGAGCAGTACTTC. The gene calls are TRBV12-3 or TRBV12-4 and TRBJ2-7; tentative D call: TRBD2 (5 bases). V was pared by 8 bases and J by 3 bases, with 11 bases between. The CDR3 runs to 12 residues.

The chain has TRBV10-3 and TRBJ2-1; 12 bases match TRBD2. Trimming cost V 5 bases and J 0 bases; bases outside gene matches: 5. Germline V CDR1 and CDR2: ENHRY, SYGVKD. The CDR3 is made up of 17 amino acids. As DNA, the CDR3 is TGTGCCATCAGTCCTGGACTAGCGGGGAGCTCCTACAATGAGCAGTTCTTC. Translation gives CAISPGLAGSSYNEQFF.

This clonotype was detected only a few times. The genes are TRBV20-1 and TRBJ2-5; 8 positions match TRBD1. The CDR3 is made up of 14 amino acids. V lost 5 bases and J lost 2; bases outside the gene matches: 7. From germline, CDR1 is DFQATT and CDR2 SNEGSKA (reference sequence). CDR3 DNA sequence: TGCAGTGCTCGACAGGGGCCCGATCAAGAGACCCAGTACTTC. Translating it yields CSARQGPDQETQYF.

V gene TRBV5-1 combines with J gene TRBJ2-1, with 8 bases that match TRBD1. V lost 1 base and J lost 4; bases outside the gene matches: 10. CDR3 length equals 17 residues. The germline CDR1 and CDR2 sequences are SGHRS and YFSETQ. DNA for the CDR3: TGCGCCAGCAGCTTGACAGGGGGAGATATCCCATACAATGAGCAGTTCTTC. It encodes CASSLTGGDIPYNEQFF. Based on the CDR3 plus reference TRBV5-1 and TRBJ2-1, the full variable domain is KAGVTQTPRYLIKTRGQQVTLSCSPISGHRSVSWYQQTPGQGLQFLFEYFSETQRNKGNFPGRFSGRQFSNSRSEMNVSTLELGDSALYLCASSLTGGDIPYNEQFFGPGTRLTVL.

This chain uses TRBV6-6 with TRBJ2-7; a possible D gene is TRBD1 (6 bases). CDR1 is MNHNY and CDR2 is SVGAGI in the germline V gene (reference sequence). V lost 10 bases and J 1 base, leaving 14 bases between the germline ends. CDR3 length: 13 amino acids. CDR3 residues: CATSGHRSYEQYF. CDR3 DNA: TGTGCCACTTCGGGACACCGATCCTACGAGCAGTACTTC.

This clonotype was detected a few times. CDR3 in amino acids: CASSAGSGAPYNEQFF. The DNA for the CDR3 is TGTGCCAGCAGCGCGGGAAGCGGGGCCCCATACAATGAGCAGTTCTTC. The J gene is TRBJ2-1, the V gene TRBV5-4; TRBD2 agrees at 7 bases. The CDR3 runs 16 residues. J gave up 4 bases and V 4 bases, and 11 bases lay outside the gene matches. Germline CDR1 is SGHNT and CDR2 is YYREEE (reference sequence).

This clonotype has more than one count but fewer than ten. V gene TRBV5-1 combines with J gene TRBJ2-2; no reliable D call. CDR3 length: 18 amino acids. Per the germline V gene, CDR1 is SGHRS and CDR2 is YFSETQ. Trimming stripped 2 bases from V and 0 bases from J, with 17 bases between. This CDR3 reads CASSFTLVALANTGELFF. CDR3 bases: TGCGCCAGCAGCTTCACCCTTGTCGCACTGGCGAACACCGGGGAGCTGTTTTTT.

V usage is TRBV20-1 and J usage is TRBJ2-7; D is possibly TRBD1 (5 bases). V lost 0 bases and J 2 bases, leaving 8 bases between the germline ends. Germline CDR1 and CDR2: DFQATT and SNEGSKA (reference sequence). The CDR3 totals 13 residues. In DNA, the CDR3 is TGCAGTGCTAGAGATCTCAGGGCCTACGAGCAGTACTTC. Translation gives CSARDLRAYEQYF.

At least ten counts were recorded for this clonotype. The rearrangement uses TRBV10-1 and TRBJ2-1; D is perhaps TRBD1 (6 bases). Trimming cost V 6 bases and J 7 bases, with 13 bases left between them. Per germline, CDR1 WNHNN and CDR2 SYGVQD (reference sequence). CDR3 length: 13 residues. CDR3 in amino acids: CASSRTRGNEQFF. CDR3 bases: TGCGCCAGCAGCCGGACAAGGGGGAATGAGCAGTTCTTC.

The CDR3 region has the DNA TGTGCCAGCAGTTACTCTCGGTTTAATGGCTACACCTTC. It encodes CASSYSRFNGYTF. The V call is TRBV6-5, the J call TRBJ1-2; D is uncertain. V dropped 0 bases and J dropped 6 bases, with 8 bases sitting between them. The germline V gene encodes CDR1 MNHEY and CDR2 SVGAGI. The CDR3 has 13 amino acids.

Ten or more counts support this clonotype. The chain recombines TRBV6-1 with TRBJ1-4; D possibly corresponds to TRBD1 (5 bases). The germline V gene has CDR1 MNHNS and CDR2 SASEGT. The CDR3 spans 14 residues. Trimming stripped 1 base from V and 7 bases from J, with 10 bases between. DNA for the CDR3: TGTGCCAGCAGTGAAGTTCAGGGAGGTGAAAAACTGTTTTTT. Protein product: CASSEVQGGEKLFF.

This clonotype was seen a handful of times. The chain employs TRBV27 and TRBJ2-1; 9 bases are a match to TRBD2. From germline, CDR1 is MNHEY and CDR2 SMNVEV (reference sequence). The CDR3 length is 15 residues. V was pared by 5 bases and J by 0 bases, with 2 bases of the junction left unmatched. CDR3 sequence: CASSHSGSSYNEQFF. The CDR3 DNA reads TGTGCCAGCAGTCATAGCGGGAGCTCCTACAATGAGCAGTTCTTC.

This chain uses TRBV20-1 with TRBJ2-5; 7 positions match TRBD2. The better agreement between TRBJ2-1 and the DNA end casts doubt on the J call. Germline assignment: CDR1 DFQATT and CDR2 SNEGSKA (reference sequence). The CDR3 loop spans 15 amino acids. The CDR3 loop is CSALRTGGRNDEQFF. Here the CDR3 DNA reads TGCAGTGCTTTACGGACTGGCGGGAGAAATGATGAGCAGTTCTTC.

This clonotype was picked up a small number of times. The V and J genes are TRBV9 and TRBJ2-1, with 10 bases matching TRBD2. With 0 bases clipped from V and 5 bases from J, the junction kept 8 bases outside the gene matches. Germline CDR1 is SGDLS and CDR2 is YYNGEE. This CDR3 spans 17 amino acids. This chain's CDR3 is CASSVGNSGGSNNEQFF. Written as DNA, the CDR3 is TGTGCCAGCAGCGTAGGGAATAGCGGGGGGTCTAACAATGAGCAGTTCTTC. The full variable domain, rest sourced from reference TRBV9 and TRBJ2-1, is DSGVTQTPKHLITATGQRVTLRCSPRSGDLSVYWYQQSLDQGLQFLIQYYNGEERAKGNILERFSAQQFPDLHSELNLSSLELGDSALYFCASSVGNSGGSNNEQFFGPGTRLTVL.

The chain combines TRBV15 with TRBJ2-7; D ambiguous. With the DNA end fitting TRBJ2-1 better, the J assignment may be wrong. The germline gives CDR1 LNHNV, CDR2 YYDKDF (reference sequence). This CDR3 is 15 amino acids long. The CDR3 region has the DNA TGTGCCACCAGCAGAGATAGGTCCCGACACGATGAGCAGTTCTTC. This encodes CATSRDRSRHDEQFF.

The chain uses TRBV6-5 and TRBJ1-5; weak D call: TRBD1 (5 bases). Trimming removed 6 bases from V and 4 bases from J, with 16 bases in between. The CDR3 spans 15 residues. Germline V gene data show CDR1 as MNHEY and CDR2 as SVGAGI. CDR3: CASSPDRRANQPQHF. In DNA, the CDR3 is TGTGCCAGCAGCCCCGACCGCAGGGCTAATCAGCCCCAGCATTTT.

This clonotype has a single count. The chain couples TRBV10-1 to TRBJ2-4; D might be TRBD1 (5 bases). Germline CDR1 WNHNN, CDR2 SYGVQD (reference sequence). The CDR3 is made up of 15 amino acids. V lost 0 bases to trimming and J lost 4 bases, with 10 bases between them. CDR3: CASSESQGWKNIQYF. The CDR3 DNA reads TGCGCCAGCAGTGAGTCCCAGGGTTGGAAAAACATTCAGTACTTC.

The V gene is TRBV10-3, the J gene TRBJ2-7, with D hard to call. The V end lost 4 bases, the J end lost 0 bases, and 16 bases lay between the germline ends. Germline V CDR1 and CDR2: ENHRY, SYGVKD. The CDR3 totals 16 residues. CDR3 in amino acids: CAISVGSPLSSYEQYF. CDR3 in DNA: TGTGCCATCAGTGTCGGGTCTCCCCTAAGCTCCTACGAGCAGTACTTC.

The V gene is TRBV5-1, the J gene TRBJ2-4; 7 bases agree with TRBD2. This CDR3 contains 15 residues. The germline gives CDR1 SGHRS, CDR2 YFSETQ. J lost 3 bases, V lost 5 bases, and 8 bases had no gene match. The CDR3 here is CASRWERGDKNIQYF. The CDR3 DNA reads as TGCGCCAGCAGATGGGAGCGGGGCGACAAAAACATTCAGTACTTC.

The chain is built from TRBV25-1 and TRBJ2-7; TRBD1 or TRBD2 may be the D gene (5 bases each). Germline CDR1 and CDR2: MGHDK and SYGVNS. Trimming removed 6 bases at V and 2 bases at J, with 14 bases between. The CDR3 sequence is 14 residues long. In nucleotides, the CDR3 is TGTGCCAGCAGCGACGGGGCCCTCACCTACGAGCAGTACTTC. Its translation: CASSDGALTYEQYF.

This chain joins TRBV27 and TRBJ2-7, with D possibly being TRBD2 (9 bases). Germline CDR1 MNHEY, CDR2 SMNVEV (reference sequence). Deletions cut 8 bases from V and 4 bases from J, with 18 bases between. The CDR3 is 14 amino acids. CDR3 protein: CASGTGGGDYEQYF. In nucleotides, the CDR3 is TGTGCCAGCGGGACAGGCGGGGGGGATTACGAGCAGTACTTC.

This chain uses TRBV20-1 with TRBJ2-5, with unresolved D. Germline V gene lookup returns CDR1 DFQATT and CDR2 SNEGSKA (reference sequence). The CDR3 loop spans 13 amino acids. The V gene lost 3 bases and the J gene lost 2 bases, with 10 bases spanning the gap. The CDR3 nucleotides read TGCAGTGCTAGCCCCGGATATCAAGAGACCCAGTACTTC. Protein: CSASPGYQETQYF.

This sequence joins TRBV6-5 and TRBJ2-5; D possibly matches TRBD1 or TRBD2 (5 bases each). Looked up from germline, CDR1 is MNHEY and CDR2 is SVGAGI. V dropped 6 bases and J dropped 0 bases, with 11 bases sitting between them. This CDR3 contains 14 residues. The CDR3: CASRLQGHQETQYF. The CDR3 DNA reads TGTGCCAGCAGACTGCAGGGACACCAAGAGACCCAGTACTTC.

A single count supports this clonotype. The CDR3 sequence: CASSGQGPSEQFF. In DNA form, the CDR3 reads TGTGCCAGCAGTGGACAGGGCCCTAGTGAGCAGTTCTTC. This chain uses TRBV2 with TRBJ2-1; 7 bases agree with TRBD1. V dropped 4 bases and J dropped 9; count of bases not matched to a gene: 6. The germline CDR1 and CDR2 sequences are SNHLY and FYNNEI. This CDR3 is 13 amino acids long.

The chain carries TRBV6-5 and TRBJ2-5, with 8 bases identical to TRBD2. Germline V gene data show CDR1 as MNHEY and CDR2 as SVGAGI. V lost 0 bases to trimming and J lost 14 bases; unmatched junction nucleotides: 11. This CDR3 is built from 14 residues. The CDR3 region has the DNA TGTGCCAGCAGTTACTCGAACACCCCCGGGGGGGCCTACTTC. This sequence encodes CASSYSNTPGGAYF.